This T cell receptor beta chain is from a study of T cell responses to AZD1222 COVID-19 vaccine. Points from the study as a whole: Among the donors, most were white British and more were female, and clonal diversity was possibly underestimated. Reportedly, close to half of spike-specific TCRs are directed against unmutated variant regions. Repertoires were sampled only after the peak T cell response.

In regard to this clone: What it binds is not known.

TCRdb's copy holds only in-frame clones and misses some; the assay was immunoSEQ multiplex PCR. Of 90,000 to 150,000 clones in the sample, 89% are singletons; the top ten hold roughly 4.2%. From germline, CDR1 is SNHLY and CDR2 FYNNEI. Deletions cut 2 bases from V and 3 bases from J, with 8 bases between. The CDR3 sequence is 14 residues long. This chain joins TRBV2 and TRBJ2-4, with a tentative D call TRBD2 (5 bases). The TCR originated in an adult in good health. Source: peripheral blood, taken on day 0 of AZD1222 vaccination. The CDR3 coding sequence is TGTGCCAGCAGTGAAATAGACTACAAAAACATTCAGTACTTC. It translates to CASSEIDYKNIQYF.